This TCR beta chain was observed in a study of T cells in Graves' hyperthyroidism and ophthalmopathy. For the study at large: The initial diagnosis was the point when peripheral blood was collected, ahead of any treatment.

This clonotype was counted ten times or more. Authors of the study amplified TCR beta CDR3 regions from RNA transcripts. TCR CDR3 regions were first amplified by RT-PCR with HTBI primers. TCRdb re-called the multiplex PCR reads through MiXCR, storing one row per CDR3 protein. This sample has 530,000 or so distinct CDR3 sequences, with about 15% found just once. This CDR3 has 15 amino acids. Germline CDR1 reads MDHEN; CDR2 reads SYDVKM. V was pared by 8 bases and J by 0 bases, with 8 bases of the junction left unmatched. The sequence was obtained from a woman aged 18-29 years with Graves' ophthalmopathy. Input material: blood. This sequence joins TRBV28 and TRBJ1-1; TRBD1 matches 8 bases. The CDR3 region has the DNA TGTGCCAGCTGGAACCCAGGGGGCCTGAACACTGAAGCTTTCTTT. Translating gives CASWNPGGLNTEAFF.